The 22 T cell receptor beta chains below were found in one sample sequenced in a study of cytomegalovirus exposure and HLA in healthy donors. The PCR ran on 60 Vbeta and 13 Jbeta primers. The data were produced by immunoSEQ multiplex PCR, yet TCRdb's version contains in-frame clones alone and is incomplete. The sample includes approximately 110,000 clones, roughly four fifths of them seen just once. The sample was PBMCs. The receptor source for this set is a man aged 50-59 years in good health and CMV-seronegative.

This clone has a handful of counts. The CDR3 loop reads CASSRVKTGATYEAFF. The CDR3 DNA reads TGTGCCAGCAGCCGCGTCAAAACAGGGGCCACCTATGAAGCTTTCTTT. The V and J genes are TRBV7-8 and TRBJ1-1; 7 positions agree with TRBD1. CDR1 and CDR2 from the germline V gene are SGHVS and FQNEAQ. Trimming removed 5 bases from V and 7 bases from J; junction bases left unmatched: 16. The CDR3 sequence is 16 residues long.

A note on this clone: This CDR3 is also generated by other DNA sequences in the sample. This chain joins TRBV5-5 and TRBJ1-3, with D possibly TRBD1 on 6 matching bases. Looked up from germline, CDR1 is SGHKS and CDR2 is YYEKEE (reference sequence). This CDR3 has 14 amino acids. V lost 0 bases, J lost 4 bases, and 8 bases lay in between. The CDR3 nucleotides are TGTGCCAGCAGCTTGGAGGGGGTCGGAAACACCATATATTTT. Translated: CASSLEGVGNTIYF.

This chain joins TRBV4-1 and TRBJ2-2; D might be TRBD1 (6 bases). V dropped 1 base and J dropped 7 bases, with 25 bases sitting between them. CDR3 length: 19 amino acids. Germline CDR1 MGHRA, CDR2 YSYEKL. The CDR3: CASSQVQPTGLGLNGELFF. CDR3 sequence (DNA): TGCGCCAGCAGCCAAGTCCAGCCAACAGGGTTAGGGTTAAACGGGGAGCTGTTTTTT.

V gene TRBV4-1 combines with J gene TRBJ2-1, with TRBD1 identical over 8 bases. CDR1 and CDR2 from the germline V gene are MGHRA and YSYEKL. Trimming took 2 bases from V and 5 from J; bases not matched to a gene: 5. The CDR3 covers 15 residues. The CDR3 spells CASSQIGTGNNEQFF. The CDR3 coding sequence is TGCGCCAGCAGCCAAATAGGGACAGGTAACAATGAGCAGTTCTTC.

The chain couples TRBV5-6 to TRBJ1-1; D might be TRBD1 (5 bases). Germline CDR1 SGHDT, CDR2 YYEEEE. Between the trimmed V and J ends, which lost 4 bases and 3 bases, there was a span of 10 bases. The CDR3 totals 13 residues. CDR3 nucleotides: TGTGCCAGCAGCCTCGTAGGGGACACTGAAGCTTTCTTT. Protein sequence: CASSLVGDTEAFF.

The chain carries TRBV5-6 and TRBJ1-1, with TRBD1 as a possible D gene (6 bases). CDR3 size: 12 residues. CDR1 SGHDT and CDR2 YYEEEE come from the germline V gene. Between the trimmed V and J ends, which lost 2 bases and 5 bases, there was a span of 7 bases. The CDR3: CASSFDRTEAFF. CDR3 DNA: TGTGCCAGCAGCTTTGACAGGACTGAAGCTTTCTTT.

This chain connects TRBV5-8 to TRBJ2-5, with a weak D call TRBD2 (5 bases). From germline, CDR1 is SGHTS and CDR2 YDEGEE. This CDR3 has 13 amino acids. V dropped 0 bases and J dropped 7 bases, with 10 bases sitting between them. As DNA, the CDR3 is TGTGCCAGCAGCTTGGTGGACTCCAGGACCCAGTACTTC. This sequence encodes CASSLVDSRTQYF.

The chain has TRBV6-6 and TRBJ2-7; TRBD2 agrees at 10 bases. V trimming: 5 bases; J trimming: 2 bases; junction bases outside the gene matches: 6. The CDR3 length is 15 residues. CDR1 is MNHNY, CDR2 SVGAGI, per germline (reference sequence). The CDR3 nucleotides are TGTGCCAGCAGTCTGACTAGCGGGTCAACCTACGAGCAGTACGTC. It encodes CASSLTSGSTYEQYV.

The genes are TRBV10-3 and TRBJ1-6; D is possibly TRBD1 (6 bases). CDR3 length: 16 amino acids. Germline CDR1 is ENHRY and CDR2 is SYGVKD. Trimming stripped 1 base from V and 6 bases from J, with 13 bases between. The CDR3 loop is CAISEFPGQPNSPLHF. CDR3 nucleotides: TGTGCCATCAGTGAGTTCCCGGGACAACCTAATTCACCCCTCCACTTT.

The chain joins TRBV9 to TRBJ2-2, with 7 nucleotides matching TRBD2. The V gene's germline CDR1 is SGDLS and CDR2 YYNGEE. Unmatched junction bases numbered 6, after V lost 3 bases and J lost 1 base. This CDR3 is built from 16 residues. This CDR3 is CASSEGLAENTGELFF. Written as DNA, the CDR3 is TGTGCCAGCAGCGAAGGGCTAGCGGAGAACACCGGGGAGCTGTTTTTT.

This clone was recorded only once. The chain uses TRBV30 and TRBJ1-4; no firm D call. CDR1 is GTSNPN and CDR2 is SVGIG in the germline V gene (reference sequence). Trimming took off 2 bases at V and 6 bases at J, with 16 bases between the two ends. CDR3 size: 15 residues. CDR3 sequence reads: CAWSTPTFGDEKLFF. In DNA, the CDR3 is TGTGCCTGGAGTACCCCGACGTTCGGGGATGAAAAACTGTTTTTT. The whole variable domain, remainder taken from reference TRBV30 and TRBJ1-4, is SQTIHQWPATLVQPVGSPLSLECTVEGTSNPNLYWYRQAAGRGLQLLFYSVGIGQISSEVPQNLSASRPQDRQFILSSKKLLLSDSGFYLCAWSTPTFGDEKLFFGSGTQLSVL.

This clone appeared once. The chain joins TRBV7-7 to TRBJ1-4, with TRBD1 as a possible D gene (5 bases). CDR3 length: 13 residues. CDR1 is SSHAT and CDR2 is FNYEAQ in the germline V gene (reference sequence). Trimming removed 5 bases from V and 4 bases from J, with 8 bases in between. The CDR3 DNA reads as TGTGCCAGCAGCGCGGGACTTAATGAAAAACTGTTTTTT. Its translation is CASSAGLNEKLFF.

The rearrangement links TRBV11-3 to TRBJ2-7; tentative D call: TRBD2 (5 bases). The CDR3 is 15 residues long. The germline V gene encodes CDR1 SGHNT and CDR2 YENEEA. V was shortened by 3 bases and J by 0 bases, with 12 bases between the two germline ends. Written as DNA, the CDR3 is TGTGCCAGCAGCTTGGGAGCGGAGAGCTCCTACGAGCAGTACTTC. It yields the protein CASSLGAESSYEQYF.

The J gene is TRBJ2-3, the V gene TRBV7-2; TRBD2 matches at 8 bases. The trim removed 1 base at V and 4 bases at J, leaving 4 bases unmatched. The CDR3 has 15 amino acids. CDR1 SGHTA and CDR2 FQGNSA come from the germline V gene. The CDR3 coding sequence is TGTGCCAGCAGCTTAGAACTAGCGGTAGCAGATACGCAGTATTTT. Encoded protein: CASSLELAVADTQYF.

The chain has TRBV30 and TRBJ2-7; D uncertain. The V gene lost 4 bases and the J gene lost 1 base, with 5 bases spanning the gap. The CDR3 sequence is 11 residues long. Germline CDR1 is GTSNPN and CDR2 is SVGIG (reference sequence). The DNA for the CDR3 is TGTGCCTGGACCCGTTCCTACGAGCAGTACTTC. This sequence encodes CAWTRSYEQYF.

This clone has a handful of counts. Distinct nucleotide sequences in the sample also encode this CDR3. The rearrangement joins TRBV5-1 to TRBJ2-3; TRBD2 is a possible D gene (6 bases). CDR3 length: 15 residues. In germline, CDR1 is SGHRS, CDR2 YFSETQ. Trimming removed 0 bases at V and 1 base at J, with 9 bases between. The CDR3 nucleotides are TGCGCCAGCAGCTTGGGGGCTAGCGGCACAGATACGCAGTATTTT. It codes for CASSLGASGTDTQYF. Looking up the rest from reference TRBV5-1 and TRBJ2-3 gives the full variable domain: KAGVTQTPRYLIKTRGQQVTLSCSPISGHRSVSWYQQTPGQGLQFLFEYFSETQRNKGNFPGRFSGRQFSNSRSEMNVSTLELGDSALYLCASSLGASGTDTQYFGPGTRLTVL.

This chain uses TRBV29-1 with TRBJ2-3; TRBD2 might be the D (5 bases). The CDR3 length is 14 residues. V lost 5 bases, J lost 4 bases, and 16 bases lay in between. Per the germline V gene, CDR1 is SQVTM and CDR2 is ANQGSEA. The CDR3 DNA follows: TGCAGCGTTATCCCCCTAGCCTGGGCAGATACGCAGTATTTT. This codes for CSVIPLAWADTQYF.

This clone was seen just once. CDR3 coding DNA: TGTGCCTGGAGTGTACAGGGGGCCCGAGAGCAGTACTTC. Protein sequence: CAWSVQGAREQYF. V and J are TRBV30 and TRBJ2-5; the match to TRBD1 covers 9 bases. Germline loops: CDR1 GTSNPN, CDR2 SVGIG (reference sequence). The CDR3 is made up of 13 amino acids. V dropped 0 bases and J dropped 11; count of bases not matched to a gene: 7.

The rearrangement uses TRBV6-1 and TRBJ1-1; D uncertain. This CDR3 region has 11 residues. Germline loops: CDR1 MNHNS, CDR2 SASEGT. Trimming took 5 bases from V and 5 from J, leaving 6 bases between them. CDR3 amino acids: CASSYATEAFF. CDR3 nucleotides: TGTGCCAGCAGTTACGCGACTGAAGCTTTCTTT.

This chain connects TRBV4-2 to TRBJ2-2; D perhaps matches TRBD2 (6 bases). The CDR3 length is 17 residues. From germline, CDR1 is LGHNA and CDR2 YNFKEQ. V shed 1 base and J shed 0 bases, with 12 bases lying between them. CDR3 sequence: CASSQGVGLTNTGELFF. CDR3 nucleotides: TGTGCCAGCAGCCAAGGCGTAGGACTAACGAACACCGGGGAGCTGTTTTTT.

The rearrangement uses TRBV5-1 and TRBJ2-3; 7 positions match TRBD2. V lost 0 bases, J lost 8 bases, and 12 bases stayed unmatched. CDR1 is SGHRS and CDR2 is YFSETQ in the germline V gene. The CDR3 runs to 16 residues. The CDR3 DNA sequence: TGCGCCAGCAGCTTGGTAGGTGGCGGGGGACGTGCTACGCAGTATTTT. Encoded protein: CASSLVGGGGRATQYF.

The CDR3 bases are TGTGCCAGCTCACCGCAACTTCCCGGGACAGTCTTTTTT. It encodes CASSPQLPGTVFF. The V call is TRBV18, the J call TRBJ1-4; TRBD1 matches 7 bases. The CDR3 is 13 amino acids. Germline CDR1 KGHSH, CDR2 LQKENI. Trimming removed 3 bases from V and 17 bases from J; junction bases left unmatched: 12.